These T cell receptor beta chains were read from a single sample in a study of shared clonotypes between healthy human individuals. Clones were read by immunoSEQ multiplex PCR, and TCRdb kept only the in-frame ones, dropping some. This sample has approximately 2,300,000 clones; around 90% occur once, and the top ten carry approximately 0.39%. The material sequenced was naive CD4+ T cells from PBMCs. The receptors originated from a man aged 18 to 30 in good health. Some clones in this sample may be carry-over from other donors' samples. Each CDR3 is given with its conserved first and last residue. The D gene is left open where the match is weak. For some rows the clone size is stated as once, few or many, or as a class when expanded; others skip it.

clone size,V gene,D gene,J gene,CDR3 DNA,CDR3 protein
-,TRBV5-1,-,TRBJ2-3,TGCGCCAGCAGCTTTCCGACAGCAGATACGCAGTATTTT,CASSFPTADTQYF
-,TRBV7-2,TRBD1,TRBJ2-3,TGTGCCAGCAGCTCAGGCACCCAACAGGGGGACCGGTATACGCAGTATTTT,CASSSGTQQGDRYTQYF
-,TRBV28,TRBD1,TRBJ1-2,TGTGCCAGCAGTTTATTAGGGGACAGAGCCTATGGCTACACCTTC,CASSLLGDRAYGYTF
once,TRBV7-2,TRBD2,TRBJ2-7,TGTGCCAGCAGCCTTAGCGGGACCGTCGCGGTGGAGCAGTACTTC,CASSLSGTVAVEQYF
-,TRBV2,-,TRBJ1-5,TGTGCCAGCACAACCTCCCCGGCAGGGGTGGGAGGGCAGCCCCAGCATTTT,CASTTSPAGVGGQPQHF
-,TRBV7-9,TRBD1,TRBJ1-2,TGTGCCAGCAGCTTAGGAGGGGGCGACTATGGCTACACCTTC,CASSLGGGDYGYTF
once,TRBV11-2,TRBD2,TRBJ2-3,TGTGCCAGCAGCTTCCTGGGAGGGATCACAGATACGCAGTATTTT,CASSFLGGITDTQYF
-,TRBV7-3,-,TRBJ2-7,TGTGCCAGCAGCTTAACGAGTCAGGGCGAGCAGTACTTC,CASSLTSQGEQYF
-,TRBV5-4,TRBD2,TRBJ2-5,TGTGCCAGCAGCCTTGGACTAGGGGAAGAGACCCAGTACTTC,CASSLGLGEETQYF
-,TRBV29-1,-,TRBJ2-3,TGCAGCGTCCGACGGGACGCCTTGGGACCAGATACGCAGTATTTT,CSVRRDALGPDTQYF
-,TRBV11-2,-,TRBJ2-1,TGTGCCAGCAGCTTAGGCCCGGGATACAATGAGCAGTTCTTC,CASSLGPGYNEQFF
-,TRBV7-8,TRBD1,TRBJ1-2,TGTGCCAGCAGCCCAACAGGGGACTATGGCTACACCTTC,CASSPTGDYGYTF
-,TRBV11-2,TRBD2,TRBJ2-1,TGTGCCAGCAGTTTAGCGGGAGGGCCGAGGTTGGGGCAGTTCTTC,CASSLAGGPRLGQFF
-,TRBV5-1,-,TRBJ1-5,TGCGCCAGCAGCCCATCGGGGGGGGACCAGCCCCAGCATTTT,CASSPSGGDQPQHF
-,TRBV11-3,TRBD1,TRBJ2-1,TGTGCCAGCAGCGAGGGGGACAGAATTAATGAGCAGTTCTTC,CASSEGDRINEQFF
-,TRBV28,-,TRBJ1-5,TGTGCCAGCTCCGGACACCCTAGCAATCAGCCCCAGCATTTT,CASSGHPSNQPQHF
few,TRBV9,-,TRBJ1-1,TGTGCCAGCAGCGGTGATAGTAACACTGAAGCTTTCTTT,CASSGDSNTEAFF
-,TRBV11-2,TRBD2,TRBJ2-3,TGTGCCAGCAGCTTAGCAGCGGGATCCACAGATACGCAGTATTTT,CASSLAAGSTDTQYF
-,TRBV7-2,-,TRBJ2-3,TGTGCCAGCAGCTTAATCGCTCTTGCCGGGAGTACAAATACGCAGTATTTT,CASSLIALAGSTNTQYF
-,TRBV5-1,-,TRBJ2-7,TGCGCCAGCAGCTTTGACGGGCGACTCTCCTACGAGCAGTACTTC,CASSFDGRLSYEQYF
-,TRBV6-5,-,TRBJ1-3,TGTGCCAGCAGTTACTCCCGACGGAACTCTGGAAACACCATATATTTT,CASSYSRRNSGNTIYF
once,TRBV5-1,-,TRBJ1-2,TGCGCCAGCAGCTTCGAACAGACCCTCCCCTATGGCTACACCTTC,CASSFEQTLPYGYTF
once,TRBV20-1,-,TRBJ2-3,TGCAGTGCTACCCTTAGCGATACGCAGTATTTT,CSATLSDTQYF